This passage covers 20 T cell receptor beta chains from one sample sequenced in a study of neurological immune-mediated disorders. From the 5' RACE reads, TCRdb called clonotypes with MiXCR, one entry per CDR3 protein. This sample has about 62,000 distinct CDR3 sequences, with 3.5% to 4.5% found just once. Specimen: PBMCs. The receptors shown here come from a woman aged 45-60 years with multiple sclerosis.

This clonotype was seen repeatedly, ten times or more. The rearrangement uses TRBV12-3 or TRBV12-4 and TRBJ2-5, with 9 bases identical to TRBD1. The V segment lost 6 bases and the J segment 4 bases; nucleotides outside the gene matches: 6. This CDR3 is 14 amino acids long. The DNA for the CDR3 is TGTGCCAGCAGAACCGGGACAGGGCGAGAGACCCAGTACTTC. Translating it yields CASRTGTGRETQYF.

This chain uses TRBV4-3 with TRBJ2-1; 7 nucleotides match TRBD2. Unmatched junction bases numbered 5, after V lost 4 bases and J lost 8 bases. Germline V gene sequence: CDR1 LGHNA, CDR2 YSLEER. This CDR3 region has 13 residues. CDR3 sequence: CASSLGEGDEQFF. The CDR3, as DNA: TGCGCCAGCAGCCTGGGGGAGGGCGATGAGCAGTTCTTC.

This clonotype was picked up many times. The CDR3 is CSVQSSGNTIYF. DNA for the CDR3: TGCAGCGTACAGAGCTCTGGAAACACCATATATTTT. The V gene is TRBV29-1, the J gene TRBJ1-3, with unresolved D. Germline V gives CDR1 SQVTM, CDR2 ANQGSEA. The CDR3 is 12 amino acids. V lost 6 bases to trimming and J lost 0 bases, with 6 bases between them.

This clonotype was seen many times. The genes are TRBV5-1 and TRBJ1-5, with TRBD1 matching 8 bases. V dropped 0 bases and J dropped 2; count of bases not matched to a gene: 4. The CDR3 is made up of 16 amino acids. From germline, CDR1 is SGHRS and CDR2 YFSETQ. CDR3 protein: CASSLGQGQGNQPQHF. The CDR3 nucleotides are TGCGCCAGCAGCTTGGGACAGGGGCAAGGCAATCAGCCCCAGCATTTT.

This clonotype was picked up many times. The rearrangement joins TRBV7-9 to TRBJ1-5, with a weak D call TRBD1 (5 bases). Germline V lookup: CDR1 SEHNR, CDR2 FQNEAQ (reference sequence). The CDR3 totals 14 residues. The germline V and J ends were trimmed by 5 bases and 2 bases, with 10 bases remaining between them. The CDR3 DNA sequence: TGTGCCAGCAGCAAGGACAACCGCAATCAGCCCCAGCATTTT. Its protein product is CASSKDNRNQPQHF.

Ten or more counts support this clonotype. The gene calls are TRBV24-1 and TRBJ1-2, with D perhaps matching TRBD1 (5 bases). This CDR3 has 14 amino acids. V was clipped by 3 bases and J by 8 bases, with 15 bases between them. Germline-derived CDR1 and CDR2 are KGHDR and SFDVKD. The CDR3, as DNA: TGTGCCACCAGTGATAGTAAGAGGGGCGGCGGCTACACCTTC. It is translated as CATSDSKRGGGYTF.

This clonotype was observed a few times. This may arise from a read error, as a much more abundant clone is one base away. The V and J genes are TRBV7-3 and TRBJ2-1; TRBD2 matches 10 bases. The CDR3 has 15 amino acids. The germline gives CDR1 SGHTA, CDR2 FQGTGA. The V and J ends lost 5 bases and 4 bases, in that order; junction bases with no gene match: 5. The CDR3 sequence: CASSVTSGKYNEQFF. The CDR3, as DNA: TGTGCCAGCAGCGTCACTAGCGGGAAGTACAATGAGCAGTTCTTC.

This clonotype was counted only a few times. A much larger clone lies a single base off, so this may be a read error. This chain joins TRBV29-1 and TRBJ2-7, with D tentatively TRBD2 (5 bases). The CDR3 consists of 12 residues. The germline V and J ends were trimmed by 0 bases and 7 bases, with 10 bases remaining between them. CDR1 is SQVTM, CDR2 ANQGSEA, per germline. The CDR3 coding sequence is TGCAGCGTTGAAGACGGGAAGGAAGAGCAGTACTTC. Amino acids: CSVEDGKEEQYF.

This clonotype has ten or more counts. The V and J genes are TRBV20-1 and TRBJ2-6, with 7 positions matching TRBD1. The CDR3 has 18 amino acids. The ends lost 1 base at V and 4 bases at J; junction bases unmatched: 13. From germline, CDR1 is DFQATT and CDR2 SNEGSKA (reference sequence). For the CDR3, the DNA is TGCAGTGCTAGAGCTACCCTAGGGACAGCCCCCGGGGCCAACGTCCTGACTTTC. Protein: CSARATLGTAPGANVLTF.

This clonotype was counted at least ten times. The V call is TRBV11-3, the J call TRBJ1-3; no clear D gene. Germline CDR1 reads SGHNT; CDR2 reads YENEEA. V gave up 5 bases and J gave up 3 bases, with 14 bases separating them. The CDR3 has 15 amino acids. The CDR3 is CASSKRTANGNTIYF. In DNA form, the CDR3 reads TGTGCCAGCAGCAAAAGGACGGCGAATGGAAACACCATATATTTT.

This clonotype was picked up many times. Compared with germline, one end of the junction differs, possibly owing to a read error. This chain joins TRBV28 and TRBJ2-1; 8 nucleotides agree with TRBD2. Germline V lookup: CDR1 MDHEN, CDR2 SYDVKM. The CDR3 length is 13 residues. The CDR3, as DNA: TGTGCCAGCAGTTCATCCCCGGGACTAGGTTTCCTCTTC. Encoded protein: CASSSSPGLGFLF.

This clonotype was recorded many times. The chain has TRBV5-1 and TRBJ2-6; 8 bases align to TRBD1. This CDR3 has 17 residues. Germline V gene sequence: CDR1 SGHRS, CDR2 YFSETQ. With V trimmed by 3 bases and J by 3 bases, 8 bases remained unmatched. For the CDR3, the DNA is TGCGCCAGCAGCTCTAACAGGGGGGTCGGTGGGGCCAACGTCCTGACTTTC. Encoded protein: CASSSNRGVGGANVLTF. Variable domain in full (rest from reference TRBV5-1 and TRBJ2-6): KAGVTQTPRYLIKTRGQQVTLSCSPISGHRSVSWYQQTPGQGLQFLFEYFSETQRNKGNFPGRFSGRQFSNSRSEMNVSTLELGDSALYLCASSSNRGVGGANVLTFGAGSRLTVL.

This clonotype has at least ten counts. V gene TRBV11-2 combines with J gene TRBJ1-2; the D gene is possibly TRBD1 (6 bases). CDR1 is SGHAT, CDR2 FQNNGV, per germline. V was trimmed by 1 base and J by 10 bases, leaving 16 bases between them. The CDR3 length is 14 residues. This CDR3 is CASSLGQAVRVYTF. DNA of the CDR3: TGTGCCAGCAGCTTAGGACAGGCGGTGAGGGTCTACACCTTC.

This clonotype was detected ten times or more. This chain joins TRBV14 and TRBJ1-6; TRBD1 matches 8 bases. V lost 1 base to trimming and J lost 7 bases; unmatched junction nucleotides: 9. This CDR3 region has 17 residues. The germline V gene encodes CDR1 SGHDN and CDR2 FVKESK. The CDR3 loop reads CASSQGYETGDNSPLHF. In DNA form, the CDR3 reads TGTGCCAGCAGCCAAGGGTACGAGACAGGGGACAATTCACCCCTCCACTTT.

The table lists this clonotype with many counts. The chain carries TRBV7-2 and TRBJ2-1; D remains unclear. The CDR3 spans 11 residues. V lost 4 bases, J lost 3 bases, and 1 base lay in between. Germline CDR1 SGHTA, CDR2 FQGNSA. CDR3 loop: CASSYYNEQFF. Here the CDR3 DNA reads TGTGCCAGCAGCTACTACAATGAGCAGTTCTTC. The variable domain in full, with the rest retrieved from reference TRBV7-2 and TRBJ2-1, is GAGVSQSPSNKVTEKGKDVELRCDPISGHTALYWYRQSLGQGLEFLIYFQGNSAPDKSGLPSDRFSAERTGGSVSTLTIQRTQQEDSAVYLCASSYYNEQFFGPGTRLTVL.

This clonotype was counted at least ten times. This rearrangement joins TRBV5-1 to TRBJ2-5; tentatively, D is TRBD1 (6 bases). Looked up from germline, CDR1 is SGHRS and CDR2 is YFSETQ. This CDR3 region has 16 residues. V was shortened by 1 base and J by 4 bases, with 17 bases between the two germline ends. CDR3 protein: CASSLRKQGVGETQYF. In DNA form, the CDR3 reads TGCGCCAGCAGCTTGAGGAAACAGGGAGTAGGAGAGACCCAGTACTTC.

This clonotype was observed at least ten times. This sequence joins TRBV5-1 and TRBJ2-2; D is perhaps TRBD1 or TRBD2 (5 bases each). The CDR3 length is 15 residues. Trimming took 0 bases from V and 5 from J, leaving 11 bases between them. Germline values: CDR1 SGHRS, CDR2 YFSETQ. The CDR3 spells CASSLDEGRTGELFF. CDR3 in DNA: TGCGCCAGCAGCTTGGATGAGGGACGGACCGGGGAGCTGTTTTTT.

This clonotype came up a few times. The chain uses TRBV5-1 and TRBJ2-5; TRBD1 might be the D (6 bases). The V end was cut by 0 bases, the J end by 0 bases, with 9 bases between. CDR1 and CDR2 (germline): SGHRS, YFSETQ. This CDR3 comprises 15 residues. The CDR3 loop reads CASSLDGTYQETQYF. The CDR3 DNA sequence: TGCGCCAGCAGCTTGGACGGGACATACCAAGAGACCCAGTACTTC.

This clonotype was detected many times. This chain connects TRBV20-1 to TRBJ2-1, with TRBD2 identical over 10 bases. With 0 bases clipped from V and 7 bases from J, the junction kept 15 bases outside the gene matches. Germline V lookup: CDR1 DFQATT, CDR2 SNEGSKA (reference sequence). This CDR3 is built from 18 residues. The CDR3 here is CSARDSLFPSGRGNEQFF. The CDR3 region has the DNA TGCAGTGCTAGAGATTCTCTTTTCCCTAGCGGGAGAGGAAATGAGCAGTTCTTC.

Details on this clonotype: It is likely a read error, because the conserved phenylalanine at the end of the CDR3 is missing. V gene TRBV28 combines with J gene TRBJ2-7; D may be TRBD1 (6 bases). The CDR3 runs 12 residues. Trimming shortened V by 7 bases and J by 2 bases, and 9 bases separated the two germline ends. CDR1 MDHEN and CDR2 SYDVKM come from the germline V gene. The CDR3 reads CASKGTTYEQYL. The CDR3 DNA follows: TGTGCCAGCAAAGGGACAACCTACGAGCAGTACTTA.